Shown below are 15 T cell receptor beta chains from a single sample sequenced in a study of T cell repertoires in cytomegalovirus infection. TCRdb re-analysed the reads in MiXCR, keeping a single row per CDR3 protein. The sample lists around 230,000 distinct CDR3 sequences, 6.5% occurring once. The sequenced material came from PBMCs. The receptors were gathered from a human donor in good health (CMV status not recorded). Some clones in this sample may be carry-over from other donors' samples.

This clonotype has ten or more counts. The V gene is TRBV11-1, the J gene TRBJ2-1; D assignment may be TRBD1 or TRBD2 (5 bases each). The germline V gene encodes CDR1 SGHAT and CDR2 FQDESV (reference sequence). This CDR3 region has 14 residues. V was shortened by 11 bases and J by 5 bases, with 19 bases between the two germline ends. The CDR3 DNA follows: TGTGCCGATCTTAAGGGGAGCTCGCACAATGAGCAGTTCTTC. The encoded protein is CADLKGSSHNEQFF. Full variable domain (outside the CDR3, taken from reference TRBV11-1 and TRBJ2-1): EAEVAQSPRYKITEKSQAVAFWCDPISGHATLYWYRQILGQGPELLVQFQDESVVDDSQLPKDRFSAERLKGVDSTLKIQPAELGDSAMYLCADLKGSSHNEQFFGPGTRLTVL.

The sample holds many counts of this clonotype. This chain uses TRBV20-1 with TRBJ2-1, with 7 bases identical to TRBD1. Germline CDR1 DFQATT, CDR2 SNEGSKA (reference sequence). The CDR3 is 14 amino acids. Trimming removed 4 bases from V and 2 bases from J; junction bases left unmatched: 5. DNA of the CDR3: TGCAGTGCTACACGGGACAGAACCTACAATGAGCAGTTCTTC. This codes for CSATRDRTYNEQFF.

This clonotype was detected ten times or more. The chain is built from TRBV7-3 and TRBJ2-2; D possibly corresponds to TRBD1 (6 bases). Per germline, CDR1 SGHTA and CDR2 FQGTGA. The length of the CDR3 is 17 residues. Trimming pared 2 bases from V and 0 bases from J, leaving 13 bases between. CDR3 nucleotides: TGTGCCAGCAGCTTATACCCAGGACAGTCGAACACCGGGGAGCTGTTTTTT. It encodes CASSLYPGQSNTGELFF.

This clonotype occurred many times. The V call is TRBV5-1, the J call TRBJ1-2, with D possibly matching TRBD1 (6 bases). Between the trimmed V and J ends, which lost 4 bases and 0 bases, there was a span of 10 bases. Germline V gene sequence: CDR1 SGHRS, CDR2 YFSETQ. The CDR3 runs 14 residues. This CDR3 reads CASSPTGPNYGYTF. CDR3 coding DNA: TGCGCCAGCAGCCCGACAGGACCTAACTATGGCTACACCTTC. The entire variable domain, with the rest obtained from reference TRBV5-1 and TRBJ1-2, is as follows: KAGVTQTPRYLIKTRGQQVTLSCSPISGHRSVSWYQQTPGQGLQFLFEYFSETQRNKGNFPGRFSGRQFSNSRSEMNVSTLELGDSALYLCASSPTGPNYGYTFGSGTRLTVV.

This clonotype was detected ten times or more. The chain links TRBV20-1 to TRBJ1-5; 7 nucleotides agree with TRBD1. Germline lookup yields CDR1 DFQATT and CDR2 SNEGSKA (reference sequence). This CDR3 has 14 residues. V shed 5 bases, J shed 2 bases, and the junction held 6 bases outside the gene matches. CDR3 loop: CSAPRTGGNQPQHF. In DNA, the CDR3 is TGCAGTGCTCCCAGGACAGGCGGCAATCAGCCCCAGCATTTT.

This clonotype was detected many times. The gene calls are TRBV7-6 and TRBJ2-2; tentative D call: TRBD1 (5 bases). The length of the CDR3 is 16 residues. Germline values: CDR1 SGHVS, CDR2 FNYEAQ. Trimming pared 1 base from V and 2 bases from J, leaving 11 bases between. DNA for the CDR3: TGTGCCAGCAGCTTAGAGGGGCCGCCAAACACCGGGGAGCTGTTTTTT. Amino acid sequence: CASSLEGPPNTGELFF.

In its sample, this clonotype was seen a few times. The chain has TRBV5-1 and TRBJ2-2, with a tentative D call TRBD1 (6 bases). Trimming removed 0 bases from V and 3 bases from J, with 9 bases in between. Germline-derived CDR1 and CDR2 are SGHRS and YFSETQ. The CDR3 loop spans 15 amino acids. CDR3 bases: TGCGCCAGCAGCTTGGGGGCAGGGGACACCGGGGAGCTGTTTTTT. Translated, it gives CASSLGAGDTGELFF.

There are many counts of this clonotype. The chain couples TRBV7-9 to TRBJ2-5; D is possibly TRBD1 or TRBD2 (5 bases each). The V end lost 6 bases, the J end lost 1 base, and 9 bases lay between the germline ends. Per germline, CDR1 SEHNR and CDR2 FQNEAQ (reference sequence). The CDR3 runs to 13 residues. CDR3 bases: TGTGCCAGCAGGAGGGGTACCCAAGAGACCCAGTACTTC. Its translation: CASRRGTQETQYF.

This clonotype has ten or more counts. The V call is TRBV6-2 or TRBV6-3, the J call TRBJ2-1; no definite D call. V lost 8 bases and J lost 10, with 15 bases in between. The germline CDR1 and CDR2 sequences are MNHEY and SVGEGT. This CDR3 is 12 amino acids long. CDR3 coding DNA: TGTGCCAGCGGGATGTCCCCGCGGGAGCAGTTCTTC. This gives the protein CASGMSPREQFF.

This clonotype occurred many times. The V gene is TRBV7-9, the J gene TRBJ1-5; 7 bases fit TRBD1. The V and J ends lost 6 bases and 5 bases, in that order; junction bases with no gene match: 4. This CDR3 comprises 13 residues. CDR1 is SEHNR and CDR2 is FQNEAQ in the germline V gene (reference sequence). Here the CDR3 reads CASSAQGDQPQHF. The CDR3 DNA reads as TGTGCCAGCAGTGCCCAGGGGGATCAGCCCCAGCATTTT. The entire variable domain, with the rest obtained from reference TRBV7-9 and TRBJ1-5, is as follows: DTGVSQNPRHKITKRGQNVTFRCDPISEHNRLYWYRQTLGQGPEFLTYFQNEAQLEKSRLLSDRFSAERPKGSFSTLEIQRTEQGDSAMYLCASSAQGDQPQHFGDGTRLSIL.

At least ten counts were recorded for this clonotype. This rearrangement joins TRBV29-1 to TRBJ2-6; 7 positions match TRBD1. Germline-derived CDR1 and CDR2 are SQVTM and ANQGSEA. The V segment lost 6 bases and the J segment 0 bases; nucleotides outside the gene matches: 8. The CDR3 totals 16 residues. The CDR3 reads CSVEGAENSGANVLTF. CDR3 nucleotides: TGCAGCGTCGAGGGGGCAGAAAACTCTGGGGCCAACGTCCTGACTTTC.

At least ten counts were recorded for this clonotype. This chain joins TRBV15 and TRBJ1-4, with D unresolved. This CDR3 spans 13 amino acids. Germline CDR1 and CDR2: LNHNV and YYDKDF (reference sequence). V gave up 0 bases and J gave up 8 bases, with 7 bases separating them. CDR3 coding DNA: TGTGCCACCAGCAGAGATTTAGTCGAAAAACTGTTTTTT. Translation gives CATSRDLVEKLFF.

At least ten counts were recorded for this clonotype. The rearrangement uses TRBV5-1 and TRBJ2-5; D is unresolved. V lost 3 bases to trimming and J lost 7 bases, with 16 bases between them. Per germline, CDR1 SGHRS and CDR2 YFSETQ. The CDR3 consists of 14 residues. The CDR3: CASSSDSGLGTQYF. The CDR3, as DNA: TGCGCCAGCAGCTCAGACTCAGGATTGGGGACCCAGTACTTC.

This clonotype showed up many times. With a much larger clone just one base away, this may be a read error. J is TRBJ2-7 and V is TRBV28; D unclear. The CDR3 is 11 residues long. Germline V gene data show CDR1 as MDHEN and CDR2 as SYDVKM. V lost 4 bases, J lost 3 bases, and 4 bases lay in between. The CDR3 reads CASSSRYEQYF. DNA of the CDR3: TGTGCCAGCAGTTCGCGCTACGAGCAGTACTTC.

Turning to this clonotype: A much larger clone is a single base away; this may be a read error. This chain connects TRBV20-1 to TRBJ1-2, with a tentative D call TRBD1 (6 bases). Trimming stripped 1 base from V and 5 bases from J, with 8 bases between. Looked up from germline, CDR1 is DFQATT and CDR2 is SNEGSKA (reference sequence). This CDR3 spans 12 amino acids. In nucleotides, the CDR3 is TGCAGTGCTAGAGTGCAGGGGTATGGCTACACCTTC. As protein: CSARVQGYGYTF.